This entry describes one T cell receptor beta chain. Its antigen is as yet unknown. These data come from a study of regulatory T cells in long-lasting Graves disease. Study findings and constraints: Favoring TRBV28, TRBJ1-2 and TRBJ2-5 was a feature seen in persistent disease.

Both iRepertoire HTBI primers and Arm-PCR of CDR3 regions were used to build the TCR beta libraries. TCRdb independently ran MiXCR on the multiplex PCR reads; one entry per CDR3 protein. There are 310,000 or so distinct CDR3 sequences in the sample; about 20% occur only once, and just under 30% lies in the top ten. From germline, CDR1 is SGHRS and CDR2 YFSETQ. The CDR3 extends over 16 amino acids. V lost 0 bases to trimming and J lost 0 bases, with 13 bases between them. The time point denotes: persistent/refractory GD, antithyroid drugs over 5 years with positive TRAb. PBMC RNA was the source of the TCR library.

The material was peripheral blood mononuclear cells (PBMCs), obtained when the disease was refractory, from a patient treated with antithyroid drugs. The chain joins TRBV5-1 to TRBJ2-7, with D perhaps TRBD2 (7 bases). This receptor was obtained from a female donor with Graves disease. For the CDR3, the DNA is TGCGCCAGCAGCTTGGAGGCGGGGGCGGTCTCCTACGAGCAGTACTTC. Its protein is CASSLEAGAVSYEQYF.